This T cell receptor beta chain was identified in a study of identical twins. The V gene end was trimmed by 3 bases and the J gene end by 5 bases; junction bases not matched to a gene: 8. Germline CDR1 KGHSH, CDR2 LQKENI. This CDR3 is built from 17 residues. The table lists this clonotype with many counts. The antigen remains undetermined. General study results and limits: Twins' excess sharing was less marked for out-of-frame beta sequences. Researchers caution that invariant MAIT and iNKT cells could partly confound zero-insertion analyses.

TCRdb re-called the 5' RACE reads with MiXCR, one entry per CDR3 protein. The sample shows 420,000 or so distinct CDR3 sequences, roughly 18% of them seen only once. This rearrangement joins TRBV18 to TRBJ2-3; TRBD2 aligns across 13 bases. The sample comprised naive T cells sorted from blood. The clonotype was recovered from a middle-aged man in good health. DNA of the CDR3: TGTGCCAGCTCACCGCGGACTAGCGGGAGTTCGATAGATACGCAGTATTTT. Residues: CASSPRTSGSSIDTQYF.